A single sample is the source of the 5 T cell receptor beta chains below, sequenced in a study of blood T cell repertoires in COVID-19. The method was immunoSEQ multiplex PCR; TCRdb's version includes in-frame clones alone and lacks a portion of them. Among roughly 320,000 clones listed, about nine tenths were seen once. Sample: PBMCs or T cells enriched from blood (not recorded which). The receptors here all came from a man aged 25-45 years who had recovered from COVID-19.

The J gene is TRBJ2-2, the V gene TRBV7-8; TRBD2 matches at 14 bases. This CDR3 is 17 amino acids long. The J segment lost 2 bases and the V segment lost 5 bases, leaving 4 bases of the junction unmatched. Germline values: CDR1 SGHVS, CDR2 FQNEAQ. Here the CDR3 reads CASSRGLAGGNTGELFF. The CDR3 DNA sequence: TGTGCCAGCAGCCGAGGACTAGCGGGAGGAAACACCGGGGAGCTGTTTTTT.

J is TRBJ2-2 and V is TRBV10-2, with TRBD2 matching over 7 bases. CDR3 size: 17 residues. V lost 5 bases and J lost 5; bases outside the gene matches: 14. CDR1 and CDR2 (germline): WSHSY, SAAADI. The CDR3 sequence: CASSRGGSGASTGELFF. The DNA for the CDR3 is TGCGCCAGCAGTCGCGGGGGTAGCGGAGCTAGTACCGGGGAGCTGTTTTTT.

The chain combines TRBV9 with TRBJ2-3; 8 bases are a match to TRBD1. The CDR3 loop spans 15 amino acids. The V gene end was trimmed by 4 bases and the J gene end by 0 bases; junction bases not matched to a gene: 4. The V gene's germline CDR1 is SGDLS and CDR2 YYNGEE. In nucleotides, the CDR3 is TGTGCCAGCAGCACCCGGACAGGGAGCACAGATACGCAGTATTTT. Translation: CASSTRTGSTDTQYF.

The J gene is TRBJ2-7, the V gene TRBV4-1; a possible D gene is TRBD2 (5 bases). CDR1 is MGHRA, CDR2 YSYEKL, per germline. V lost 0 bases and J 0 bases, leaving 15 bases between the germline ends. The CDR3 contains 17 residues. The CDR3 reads CASSQDARTPTSYEQYF. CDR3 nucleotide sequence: TGCGCCAGCAGCCAAGATGCCCGGACTCCGACCTCCTACGAGCAGTACTTC.

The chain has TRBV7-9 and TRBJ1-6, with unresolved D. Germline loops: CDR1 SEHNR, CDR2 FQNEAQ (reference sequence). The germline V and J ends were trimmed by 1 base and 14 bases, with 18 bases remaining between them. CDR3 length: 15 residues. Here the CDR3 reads CASSLGRGSNPTLHF. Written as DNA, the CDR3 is TGTGCCAGCAGCTTAGGCCGAGGGAGTAATCCCACCCTCCACTTT.